The clone carrying this T cell receptor beta chain occurred many times. The antigen is undetermined. TCRdb processed the 5' RACE reads anew with MiXCR; each CDR3 protein has one entry. The sample includes fewer than 550,000 distinct CDR3 sequences, approximately 5.3% of them seen just once. Germline V gene data show CDR1 as SGHRS and CDR2 as YFSETQ. This CDR3 spans 14 amino acids. Deletions cut 0 bases from V and 4 bases from J, with 10 bases between. These data originate in a study of CD8 T cells in ankylosing spondylitis. Study results and caveats: Ankylosing spondylitis blood appeared to be characterized by a TCR beta motif of roughly eight highly homologous variants. Clones tied to disease were said to be significantly enriched in matched ankylosing spondylitis synovial fluid.

The origin of this receptor is a male donor with ankylosing spondylitis. The chain is built from TRBV5-1 and TRBJ1-2; unclear D gene. Sequenced: blood, either unsorted or a sorted T cell fraction (not recorded which). The CDR3 is CASSLEGRAYGYTF. DNA of the CDR3: TGCGCCAGCAGCTTGGAAGGCAGAGCCTATGGCTACACCTTC.